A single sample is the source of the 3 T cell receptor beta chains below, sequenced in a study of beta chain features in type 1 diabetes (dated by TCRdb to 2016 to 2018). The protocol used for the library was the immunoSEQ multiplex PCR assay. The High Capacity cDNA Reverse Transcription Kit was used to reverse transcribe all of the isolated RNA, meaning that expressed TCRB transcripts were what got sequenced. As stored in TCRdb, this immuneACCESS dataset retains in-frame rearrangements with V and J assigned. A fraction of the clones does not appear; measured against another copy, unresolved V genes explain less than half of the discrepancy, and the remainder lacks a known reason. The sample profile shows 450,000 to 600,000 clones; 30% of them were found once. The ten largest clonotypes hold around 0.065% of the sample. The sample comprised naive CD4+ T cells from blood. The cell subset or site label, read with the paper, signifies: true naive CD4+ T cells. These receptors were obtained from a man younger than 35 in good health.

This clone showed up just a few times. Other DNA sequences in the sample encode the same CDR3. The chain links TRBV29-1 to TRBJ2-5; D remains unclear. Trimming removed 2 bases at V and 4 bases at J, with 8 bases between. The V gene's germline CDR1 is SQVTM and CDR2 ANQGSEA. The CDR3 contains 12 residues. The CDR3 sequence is CSVETGGETQYF. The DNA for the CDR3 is TGCAGCGTTGAAACGGGTGGAGAGACCCAGTACTTC. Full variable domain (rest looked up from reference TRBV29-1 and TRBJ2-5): SAVISQKPSRDICQRGTSLTIQCQVDSQVTMMFWYRQQPGQSLTLIATANQGSEATYESGFVIDKFPISRPNLTFSTLTVSNMSPEDSSIYLCSVETGGETQYFGPGTRLLVL.

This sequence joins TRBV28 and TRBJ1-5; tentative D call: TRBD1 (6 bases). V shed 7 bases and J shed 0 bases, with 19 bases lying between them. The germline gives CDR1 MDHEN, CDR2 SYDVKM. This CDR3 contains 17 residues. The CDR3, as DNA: TGTGCCAGCACACCCGCCGCGGGGGCTAATAGCAATCAGCCCCAGCATTTT. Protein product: CASTPAAGANSNQPQHF.

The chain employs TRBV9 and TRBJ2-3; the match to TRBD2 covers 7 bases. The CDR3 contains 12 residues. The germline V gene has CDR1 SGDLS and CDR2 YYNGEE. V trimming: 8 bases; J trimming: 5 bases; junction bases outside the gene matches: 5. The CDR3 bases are TGTGCCAGTCAGCGGGACGGAGATACGCAGTATTTT. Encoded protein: CASQRDGDTQYF.